This T cell receptor beta chain was found in a study of T cell responses to AZD1222 COVID-19 vaccine. Study conclusions and caveats: Regions 160-218 and 743-854 held dominance among vaccine-associated CD4 TCRs, which spanned spike. In a largely white British group with more females than males, clonal diversity was possibly underestimated. Scientists sampled the repertoires only once the peak T cell response had passed.

About this clone: Its antigen is not known.

Germline V gene lookup returns CDR1 MNHEY and CDR2 SVGAGI. Deletions cut 3 bases from V and 1 base from J, with 13 bases between. This CDR3 has 15 amino acids. Only in-frame clones appear in the TCRdb table, and some are missing; sequencing was by immunoSEQ multiplex PCR. This table holds 120,000 or so clones, roughly 84% found once. This sequence originates from an adult who received the AZD1222 COVID-19 vaccine. The sequenced sample was peripheral blood, obtained 28 days after the second AZD1222 dose. The chain uses TRBV6-5 and TRBJ2-7, with no clear D. In DNA, the CDR3 is TGTGCCAGCAGTTATGACGGTTGGGATTCCTACGAGCAGTACTTC. Its protein product is CASSYDGWDSYEQYF.